The 30 T cell receptor beta chains listed next were all sequenced from one sample in a study of healthy donors' naive CD4 and CD8 T cells. TCR libraries were built from about 500 ng of total RNA by linear amplification. From the reads, TCRdb called clonotypes with MiXCR, one entry per CDR3 protein. In the table there are roughly 200,000 distinct CDR3 sequences, 65% to 75% of which are singletons. Sequencing was performed on naive CD4+ and CD8+ T cells sorted from blood, pooled from several donors. These receptors came from a pool of human donors in good health; the sample pools cells from several healthy donors.

The V call is TRBV29-1, the J call TRBJ1-1; D is possibly TRBD1 (5 bases). V was cut by 0 bases and J by 1 base, with 12 bases left in between. CDR1 and CDR2 from the germline V gene are SQVTM and ANQGSEA. There are 15 residues in the CDR3. This CDR3 is CSVEDTGTGNTEAFF. The CDR3 DNA reads TGCAGCGTTGAAGATACCGGGACGGGGAACACTGAAGCTTTCTTT.

This chain joins TRBV20-1 and TRBJ2-5; TRBD2 matches at 8 bases. The germline CDR1 and CDR2 sequences are DFQATT and SNEGSKA (reference sequence). The V segment lost 6 bases and the J segment 5 bases; nucleotides outside the gene matches: 14. The CDR3 extends over 15 amino acids. CDR3: CSATVGLAPTETQYF. In nucleotides, the CDR3 is TGCAGTGCCACCGTTGGACTAGCCCCGACGGAGACCCAGTACTTC.

On this clonotype: At one of its ends the junction is not consistent with the germline gene, which may arise from a read error. The chain joins TRBV29-1 to TRBJ2-7, with 7 bases fitting TRBD1. Germline loops: CDR1 SQVTM, CDR2 ANQGSEA. The CDR3 extends over 12 amino acids. CDR3 nucleotides: TGCGGCGTTGGGGACAGCTCCTACGAGCAGTACTTC. Its protein is CGVGDSSYEQYF.

A single count supports this clonotype. The chain couples TRBV14 to TRBJ1-2; TRBD1 might be the D (5 bases). CDR1 SGHDN and CDR2 FVKESK come from the germline V gene. This CDR3 spans 16 amino acids. Trimming took 4 bases from V and 4 from J, leaving 19 bases between them. The CDR3 coding sequence is TGTGCCAGCAGCCGAAGCGGCCAGGGTTTCAGCTATGGCTACACCTTC. Translated, it gives CASSRSGQGFSYGYTF.

The chain has TRBV20-1 and TRBJ1-1; no reliable D call. Germline V gene data show CDR1 as DFQATT and CDR2 as SNEGSKA (reference sequence). The CDR3 runs to 14 residues. With 3 bases removed from V and 0 bases from J, the gap between germline ends came to 11 bases. In DNA, the CDR3 is TGCAGTGCTAGGCTGGGCACGATGAACACTGAAGCTTTCTTT. It specifies CSARLGTMNTEAFF.

V and J are TRBV6-6 and TRBJ2-7, with a weak D call TRBD1 (6 bases). CDR1 and CDR2 (germline): MNHNY, SVGAGI (reference sequence). This CDR3 is 13 amino acids long. V gave up 6 bases and J gave up 4 bases, with 13 bases separating them. CDR3 protein: CASRVNRVYEQYV. CDR3 in DNA: TGTGCCAGCAGAGTGAACAGGGTGTACGAGCAGTACGTC.

The chain recombines TRBV13 with TRBJ2-1; no definite D call. Germline V gene data show CDR1 as PRHDT and CDR2 as FYEKMQ (reference sequence). This CDR3 comprises 11 residues. V lost 1 base and J lost 5, with 0 bases in between. This CDR3 is CASSLDNEQFF. The CDR3 DNA sequence: TGTGCCAGCAGCTTAGACAATGAGCAGTTCTTC.

This clonotype was picked up a small number of times. The rearrangement links TRBV6-5 to TRBJ2-7, with a possible D match to TRBD2 (6 bases). The V and J ends lost 2 bases and 0 bases respectively, with 8 bases between them. Germline CDR1 and CDR2: MNHEY and SVGAGI. The CDR3 is 14 residues long. The CDR3 protein is CASSYAGSSYEQYF. The DNA of the CDR3 is TGTGCCAGCAGTTACGCGGGATCCTCCTACGAGCAGTACTTC.

This clonotype was picked up a small number of times. This rearrangement joins TRBV27 to TRBJ2-7; D not certain. Germline lookup yields CDR1 MNHEY and CDR2 SMNVEV (reference sequence). The V end was cut by 4 bases, the J end by 4 bases, with 11 bases between. CDR3 length: 13 residues. DNA for the CDR3: TGTGCCAGCAGTTCGCCCCCCGGGTACGAGCAGTACTTC. It is translated as CASSSPPGYEQYF.

This sequence joins TRBV6-2 or TRBV6-3 and TRBJ1-1, with 7 nucleotides matching TRBD1. This CDR3 region has 13 residues. The V segment lost 7 bases and the J segment 6 bases; nucleotides outside the gene matches: 8. CDR1 and CDR2 (germline): MNHEY, SVGEGT. CDR3 DNA sequence: TGTGCCAGCAAAAAGACAGGGAGTCCTGAAGCTTTCTTT. This sequence encodes CASKKTGSPEAFF.

The chain carries TRBV6-5 and TRBJ1-6; perhaps TRBD1 as D (6 bases). Germline CDR1 is MNHEY and CDR2 is SVGAGI. V dropped 2 bases and J dropped 9 bases, with 11 bases sitting between them. This CDR3 is 14 amino acids long. CDR3 region: CASSYVGAISPLHF. CDR3 nucleotides: TGTGCCAGCAGTTACGTGGGGGCTATTTCACCCCTCCACTTT.

This clonotype has only a few counts. The V and J genes are TRBV6-2 or TRBV6-3 and TRBJ2-5; TRBD1 aligns across 11 bases. The CDR3 has 14 amino acids. Germline CDR1 reads MNHEY; CDR2 reads SVGEGT. V was clipped by 7 bases and J by 4 bases; unmatched bases: 5. CDR3 in DNA: TGTGCCAGCACCCTGGACAGGGGGCGAGAGACCCAGTACTTC. This translates into CASTLDRGRETQYF.

This chain joins TRBV2 and TRBJ2-1; D is perhaps TRBD2 (5 bases). CDR1 SNHLY and CDR2 FYNNEI come from the germline V gene. V was clipped by 6 bases and J by 0 bases, with 21 bases between them. This CDR3 has 18 amino acids. The CDR3 DNA reads as TGTGCCAGCAGCGTGCGTGGGAGCGCAGGTAGCTCCTACAATGAGCAGTTCTTC. Translating gives CASSVRGSAGSSYNEQFF.

The V and J genes are TRBV20-1 and TRBJ1-2, with D unresolved. This CDR3 is built from 13 residues. Germline values: CDR1 DFQATT, CDR2 SNEGSKA (reference sequence). Trimming removed 3 bases from V and 6 bases from J, with 14 bases in between. The CDR3 region has the DNA TGCAGTGCTAGGCCCTCGGGAAGACATGGCTACACCTTC. Translation: CSARPSGRHGYTF.

The chain employs TRBV27 and TRBJ1-5; D is perhaps TRBD1 (6 bases). V was clipped by 5 bases and J by 0 bases, with 11 bases between them. The germline V gene encodes CDR1 MNHEY and CDR2 SMNVEV (reference sequence). CDR3 length: 15 amino acids. The CDR3 bases are TGTGCCAGCAGTGCCGGGGACATTAGCAATCAGCCCCAGCATTTT. Its protein is CASSAGDISNQPQHF.

The chain couples TRBV29-1 to TRBJ2-1; 10 bases are a match to TRBD2. V gave up 3 bases and J gave up 5 bases; unmatched junction bases: 10. The CDR3 covers 16 residues. Germline V lookup: CDR1 SQVTM, CDR2 ANQGSEA. The CDR3 here is CSVDGPPGLANNEQFF. The CDR3 DNA reads as TGCAGCGTTGATGGTCCGCCGGGACTAGCGAACAATGAGCAGTTCTTC.

The chain employs TRBV20-1 and TRBJ2-1; D unclear. The V gene's germline CDR1 is DFQATT and CDR2 SNEGSKA (reference sequence). The CDR3 totals 13 residues. Trimming removed 8 bases from V and 0 bases from J, with 11 bases in between. The CDR3 protein is CSSAGFSYNEQFF. For the CDR3, the DNA is TGCAGTTCCGCAGGATTCTCCTACAATGAGCAGTTCTTC.

CDR3 sequence (DNA): TGTGCCAGCAGTCTTACGGCAGGGGGCAATGAGCAGTTCTTC. It codes for CASSLTAGGNEQFF. The gene calls are TRBV27 and TRBJ2-1; 7 bases agree with TRBD1. Germline loops: CDR1 MNHEY, CDR2 SMNVEV (reference sequence). V gave up 5 bases and J gave up 6 bases; unmatched junction bases: 7. This CDR3 contains 14 residues.

The rearrangement uses TRBV30 and TRBJ1-1; unclear D gene. With 3 bases removed from V and 4 bases from J, the gap between germline ends came to 12 bases. Germline V CDR1 and CDR2: GTSNPN, SVGIG (reference sequence). This CDR3 spans 13 amino acids. CDR3 protein: CAWRTSTTTEAFF. As DNA, the CDR3 is TGTGCCTGGAGGACCTCGACGACCACTGAAGCTTTCTTT.

The chain carries TRBV6-5 and TRBJ2-7; 8 nucleotides align to TRBD2. V trimming: 7 bases; J trimming: 7 bases; junction bases outside the gene matches: 18. The germline CDR1 and CDR2 sequences are MNHEY and SVGAGI. The CDR3 is 16 residues long. The CDR3 region is CASILGGASGWGEQYF. CDR3 nucleotide sequence: TGTGCCAGCATTTTAGGAGGGGCTAGCGGGTGGGGAGAGCAGTACTTC.

V is TRBV29-1 and J is TRBJ2-7, with D unclear. Looked up from germline, CDR1 is SQVTM and CDR2 is ANQGSEA. This CDR3 contains 12 residues. Trimming took off 5 bases at V and 2 bases at J, with 10 bases between the two ends. The CDR3 sequence is CSVREGTYEQYF. The CDR3 nucleotides are TGCAGCGTTCGCGAAGGAACCTACGAGCAGTACTTC.

V and J are TRBV27 and TRBJ2-7, with TRBD1 matching over 8 bases. J was trimmed by 3 bases and V by 5 bases; bases with no gene match: 6. This CDR3 is 14 amino acids long. CDR1 and CDR2 from the germline V gene are MNHEY and SMNVEV (reference sequence). The CDR3 sequence is CASSRTGHFYEQYF. The DNA for the CDR3 is TGTGCCAGCAGTCGGACAGGGCATTTCTACGAGCAGTACTTC.

V gene TRBV19 combines with J gene TRBJ2-5, with TRBD1 identical over 9 bases. With V trimmed by 4 bases and J by 5 bases, 8 bases remained unmatched. Germline V gene data show CDR1 as LNHDA and CDR2 as SQIVND (reference sequence). This CDR3 region has 15 residues. The CDR3 reads CASSTTGGSEETQYF. The CDR3 region has the DNA TGTGCCAGTAGTACCACAGGGGGCTCGGAGGAGACCCAGTACTTC.

Only a few counts were recorded for this clonotype. The CDR3 DNA reads as TGCAGCGTTGAAGATAAGATCCGGGGTGGTGGCTACACCTTC. Translated: CSVEDKIRGGGYTF. V is TRBV29-1 and J is TRBJ1-2; D is unclear. CDR1 is SQVTM, CDR2 ANQGSEA, per germline. The CDR3 runs to 14 residues. V lost 0 bases to trimming and J lost 7 bases, with 15 bases between them.

The chain combines TRBV4-1 with TRBJ2-7; D call uncertain. V was clipped by 1 base and J by 3 bases, with 10 bases between them. CDR1 and CDR2 (germline): MGHRA, YSYEKL. This CDR3 has 14 residues. CDR3 sequence reads: CASSQVPLGYEQYF. The CDR3 DNA sequence: TGCGCCAGCAGCCAAGTACCTCTGGGCTACGAGCAGTACTTC.

The rearrangement joins TRBV18 to TRBJ2-7; D is uncertain. CDR1 is KGHSH, CDR2 LQKENI, per germline. The CDR3 length is 12 residues. Trimming removed 3 bases at V and 3 bases at J, with 6 bases between. CDR3 sequence reads: CASSPNIYEQYF. The CDR3 DNA follows: TGTGCCAGCTCACCTAATATCTACGAGCAGTACTTC.

This chain links TRBV27 with TRBJ1-6, with D perhaps TRBD1 (5 bases). V lost 5 bases and J 7 bases, leaving 12 bases between the germline ends. The CDR3 runs 14 residues. Germline assignment: CDR1 MNHEY and CDR2 SMNVEV (reference sequence). CDR3 protein: CASSIRQRNSPLHF. The CDR3 DNA sequence: TGTGCCAGCAGTATTCGACAGCGGAATTCACCCCTCCACTTT.

In this sample, this clonotype turned up a few times. This rearrangement joins TRBV29-1 to TRBJ2-3; tentative D call: TRBD1 (5 bases). Germline values: CDR1 SQVTM, CDR2 ANQGSEA. The ends were cut back, 4 bases at V and 3 bases at J, with 11 bases in the middle. The CDR3 length is 13 residues. CDR3 DNA sequence: TGCAGCGTTGTGGGCCAGGGAACAGATACGCAGTATTTT. Residues: CSVVGQGTDTQYF.

The chain employs TRBV29-1 and TRBJ2-1; 8 bases map to TRBD1. The V and J ends lost 6 bases and 8 bases, in that order; junction bases with no gene match: 12. This CDR3 region has 14 residues. Germline loops: CDR1 SQVTM, CDR2 ANQGSEA. The CDR3 here is CSVGGGQGLDEQFF. In nucleotides, the CDR3 is TGCAGCGTCGGCGGAGGACAGGGACTGGATGAGCAGTTCTTC.

The chain uses TRBV6-5 and TRBJ1-1, with D unclear. V was pared by 0 bases and J by 9 bases, with 14 bases between. The V gene's germline CDR1 is MNHEY and CDR2 SVGAGI. The CDR3 is 14 residues long. CDR3 sequence: CASSYSRSADQAFF. Written as DNA, the CDR3 is TGTGCCAGCAGTTACTCGAGATCGGCGGACCAAGCTTTCTTT.